This entry concerns a single T cell receptor (beta chain). Its antigen is undetermined. This sample was included in a study of cytomegalovirus exposure and HLA in healthy donors. In the study overall: Researchers previously reported finding fewer than 140 million unique TCR beta sequences from about 200 million T cells.

The PCR ran on 60 Vbeta and 13 Jbeta primers. Data came from immunoSEQ multiplex PCR; TCRdb stores just in-frame clones and leaves some out. The repertoire includes 100,000 to 150,000 clones, more than 65% of them detected once, and under 5% sits in the top ten. Findings and limits, study-wide: In a later analysis, DRB1 alleles had the most associated TCRs; HLA-C alleles the fewest. The productive fraction for most TCR beta V segments was about 87% or about 30% in an earlier analysis.

Looked up from germline, CDR1 is LGHNT and CDR2 is FRNRAP. The CDR3 spans 14 residues. The J segment lost 5 bases and the V segment lost 4 bases, leaving 5 bases of the junction unmatched. Sequenced input: PBMCs. The rearrangement uses TRBV12-5 and TRBJ1-2, with TRBD1 identical over 9 bases. This receptor was obtained from a man between 18 and 29 years old in good health and CMV-seropositive. The CDR3 DNA sequence: TGTGCTAGTGGTTCCCCCGGGACAGGGTATGGCTACACCTTC. This encodes CASGSPGTGYGYTF.